These 29 T cell receptor beta chains were sequenced from one sample in a study of T-cell memory formation after mild COVID-19. TCRdb re-analysed the 5' RACE reads in MiXCR, keeping a single row per CDR3 protein. The repertoire holds just over 350,000 distinct CDR3 sequences, with approximately 15% as singletons. The specimen sequenced was PBMCs or a T cell subset sorted from them (not recorded which). Receptors were obtained from a man between 18 and 29 years old who had mild COVID-19 (a few samples of this study predate the infection). Cell type and time point are not known.

This clonotype was seen more than once but under ten times. The V call is TRBV7-9, the J call TRBJ1-6, with a possible D match to TRBD1 (5 bases). Trimming left V 7 bases short and J 13 bases short, with 23 bases between. The CDR3 contains 15 residues. In germline, CDR1 is SEHNR, CDR2 FQNEAQ (reference sequence). The CDR3 coding sequence is TGTGCCAGCACCAATAGCCGGGACTCCCCGTTGCCCCTCCACTTT. It codes for CASTNSRDSPLPLHF.

The chain uses TRBV18 and TRBJ2-1; 8 bases agree with TRBD1. The V segment lost 3 bases and the J segment 9 bases; nucleotides outside the gene matches: 1. Germline CDR1 is KGHSH and CDR2 is LQKENI. The CDR3 extends over 12 amino acids. Here the CDR3 reads CASSPTGAEQFF. The CDR3 DNA is TGTGCCAGCTCACCGACAGGGGCTGAGCAGTTCTTC.

This clonotype appeared a few times. The rearrangement joins TRBV4-2 to TRBJ2-3; possible D gene TRBD2, 6 bases. The CDR3 is 16 residues long. Germline values: CDR1 LGHNA, CDR2 YNFKEQ. Deletions cut 0 bases from V and 4 bases from J, with 14 bases between. The CDR3 is CASSQDFGGRSDTQYF. Written as DNA, the CDR3 is TGTGCCAGCAGCCAAGATTTTGGGGGGAGGTCAGATACGCAGTATTTT.

V and J are TRBV9 and TRBJ2-3; TRBD1 agrees at 7 bases. V was clipped by 4 bases and J by 6 bases; unmatched bases: 14. CDR1 SGDLS and CDR2 YYNGEE come from the germline V gene. The CDR3 is 16 amino acids. The CDR3, as DNA: TGTGCCAGCAGCTCCCGCCCCCAGGGGGTTGCGGATACGCAGTATTTT. Protein: CASSSRPQGVADTQYF.

Many counts were recorded for this clonotype. The rearrangement uses TRBV7-2 and TRBJ2-3; no clear D. The V gene lost 0 bases and the J gene lost 5 bases, with 6 bases spanning the gap. CDR1 and CDR2 (germline): SGHTA, FQGNSA. This CDR3 is 13 amino acids long. The CDR3 DNA is TGTGCCAGCAGCTTAGCGCTGGGAGATACGCAGTATTTT. This codes for CASSLALGDTQYF.

The table lists this clonotype with a few counts. The chain carries TRBV20-1 and TRBJ1-6; no clear D. Germline lookup yields CDR1 DFQATT and CDR2 SNEGSKA (reference sequence). The CDR3 totals 15 residues. Trimming left V 4 bases short and J 6 bases short, with 16 bases between. The DNA for the CDR3 is TGCAGTGCTAAGTCCGGGAATCGGGCTAATTCACCCCTCCACTTT. Its translation: CSAKSGNRANSPLHF.

The chain links TRBV9 to TRBJ2-2; weak D call: TRBD2 (5 bases). The CDR3 is made up of 16 amino acids. The germline gives CDR1 SGDLS, CDR2 YYNGEE. V lost 4 bases and J 0 bases, leaving 13 bases between the germline ends. CDR3 in DNA: TGTGCCAGCAGCCCCCGGGATAGATCGAACACCGGGGAGCTGTTTTTT. Amino acids: CASSPRDRSNTGELFF.

The chain carries TRBV20-1 and TRBJ2-5; 7 nucleotides match TRBD1. Per the germline V gene, CDR1 is DFQATT and CDR2 is SNEGSKA (reference sequence). The CDR3 length is 14 residues. V lost 1 base and J lost 4; bases outside the gene matches: 6. DNA of the CDR3: TGCAGTGCTAGAGTAAAGGGGGCTGGAGAGACCCAGTACTTC. Translation: CSARVKGAGETQYF.

This CDR3 reads CASSPWLGLPPKDTQYF. CDR3 nucleotide sequence: TGTGCCAGCAGCCCCTGGTTGGGACTCCCCCCAAAGGATACGCAGTATTTT. J is TRBJ2-3 and V is TRBV7-2; a possible D gene is TRBD2 (6 bases). The V end was cut by 5 bases, the J end by 6 bases, with 24 bases between. Germline lookup yields CDR1 SGHTA and CDR2 FQGNSA. This CDR3 region has 17 residues.

This clonotype was observed a few times. The rearrangement links TRBV9 to TRBJ1-2; D gene unclear. V shed 3 bases and J shed 4 bases, with 7 bases lying between them. This CDR3 region has 12 residues. Germline values: CDR1 SGDLS, CDR2 YYNGEE. CDR3 sequence reads: CASSADIYGYTF. CDR3 DNA: TGTGCCAGCAGCGCCGACATCTATGGCTACACCTTC.

The V gene is TRBV6-5, the J gene TRBJ2-3, with TRBD1 identical over 7 bases. Looked up from germline, CDR1 is MNHEY and CDR2 is SVGAGI. V lost 3 bases, J lost 3 bases, and 9 bases stayed unmatched. The CDR3 totals 16 residues. The CDR3 nucleotides read TGTGCCAGCAGTTATGGGCAGGGGGTTAGGACAGATACGCAGTATTTT. Protein: CASSYGQGVRTDTQYF.

V usage is TRBV27 and J usage is TRBJ1-2; D unclear. Germline lookup yields CDR1 MNHEY and CDR2 SMNVEV (reference sequence). The CDR3 is 14 residues long. Trimming removed 2 bases at V and 4 bases at J, with 11 bases between. The CDR3 sequence is CASSLTALGYGYTF. In nucleotides, the CDR3 is TGTGCCAGCAGTTTAACAGCTTTGGGCTATGGCTACACCTTC.

The sample holds many counts of this clonotype. The chain joins TRBV10-3 to TRBJ2-3; possibly TRBD1 or TRBD2 for D (5 bases each). This CDR3 comprises 14 residues. Deletions cut 3 bases from V and 2 bases from J, with 9 bases between. The germline CDR1 and CDR2 sequences are ENHRY and SYGVKD. The CDR3 region is CAISEWGYTDTQYF. The CDR3 bases are TGTGCCATCAGTGAATGGGGGTACACAGATACGCAGTATTTT.

This clonotype occurred a few times. The chain recombines TRBV6-5 with TRBJ1-2; no clear D. CDR1 MNHEY and CDR2 SVGAGI come from the germline V gene. The CDR3 is 14 amino acids. Trimming left V 3 bases short and J 3 bases short, with 11 bases between. In nucleotides, the CDR3 is TGTGCCAGCAGTTATGGAGCTTCGTACTATGGCTACACCTTC. Its protein is CASSYGASYYGYTF.

The sample holds a few counts of this clonotype. This sequence joins TRBV4-1 and TRBJ2-6; D is possibly TRBD1 (6 bases). There are 19 residues in the CDR3. Trimming left V 0 bases short and J 2 bases short, with 17 bases between. CDR1 and CDR2 from the germline V gene are MGHRA and YSYEKL. The CDR3 region is CASSQDRAQGGAGANVLTF. DNA of the CDR3: TGCGCCAGCAGCCAAGATCGTGCACAGGGTGGCGCTGGGGCCAACGTCCTGACTTTC.

The chain couples TRBV4-1 to TRBJ2-5; D call uncertain. The germline V gene has CDR1 MGHRA and CDR2 YSYEKL. The germline V and J ends were trimmed by 4 bases and 2 bases, with 5 bases remaining between them. This CDR3 comprises 12 residues. The CDR3 protein is CASSPTQETQYF. CDR3 sequence (DNA): TGCGCCAGCAGCCCTACACAAGAGACCCAGTACTTC.

This clonotype was observed a handful of times. This rearrangement joins TRBV20-1 to TRBJ2-1; D uncertain. Germline lookup yields CDR1 DFQATT and CDR2 SNEGSKA (reference sequence). Trimming left V 0 bases short and J 6 bases short, with 6 bases between. This CDR3 comprises 12 residues. Written as DNA, the CDR3 is TGCAGTGCTAGAGATCTGGGCAATGAGCAGTTCTTC. Residues: CSARDLGNEQFF.

The chain recombines TRBV9 with TRBJ1-2, with a tentative D call TRBD1 (6 bases). The V end lost 3 bases, the J end lost 2 bases, and 14 bases lay between the germline ends. Germline lookup yields CDR1 SGDLS and CDR2 YYNGEE. The CDR3 runs 15 residues. CDR3 DNA: TGTGCCAGCAGCGCTGCCAGGGACATCAACTATGGCTACACCTTC. Protein sequence: CASSAARDINYGYTF.

This clonotype was counted only a few times. The chain carries TRBV5-1 and TRBJ1-6; no definite D call. V was pared by 7 bases and J by 7 bases, with 15 bases between. The CDR3 consists of 14 residues. Germline CDR1 and CDR2: SGHRS and YFSETQ. The chain's CDR3 is CASRHSGENSPLHF. DNA for the CDR3: TGCGCCAGCCGCCATAGCGGGGAAAATTCACCCCTCCACTTT.

This clonotype was seen many times. The CDR3 DNA sequence: TGTGCCAGCTCACCACCGGCGGGGGGGTACAATGAGCAGTTCTTC. The encoded protein is CASSPPAGGYNEQFF. The chain carries TRBV18 and TRBJ2-1; 9 bases are a match to TRBD2. The J segment lost 4 bases and the V segment lost 0 bases, leaving 1 base of the junction unmatched. CDR3 length: 15 amino acids. The germline V gene has CDR1 KGHSH and CDR2 LQKENI.

The chain combines TRBV7-9 with TRBJ2-3; 9 bases are shared with TRBD2. The germline V gene has CDR1 SEHNR and CDR2 FQNEAQ (reference sequence). The CDR3 has 17 residues. Trimming at V came to 3 bases and at J to 3 bases, leaving 10 bases not matched to a gene. The CDR3 region has the DNA TGTGCCAGCAGCTTCAGTCGGCTAGCGGGGTCAACAGATACGCAGTATTTT. This codes for CASSFSRLAGSTDTQYF.

This clonotype was found a few times. This rearrangement joins TRBV6-2 or TRBV6-3 to TRBJ2-5; 7 bases are a match to TRBD2. Trimming cost V 6 bases and J 1 base; bases outside gene matches: 11. Per the germline V gene, CDR1 is MNHEY and CDR2 is SVGEGT. The CDR3 spans 16 residues. CDR3 DNA: TGTGCCAGCAGAAGGCGGACTAGAGGAACCCAAGAGACCCAGTACTTC. Translation gives CASRRRTRGTQETQYF.

This clonotype came up a few times. The J gene is TRBJ1-3, the V gene TRBV27; TRBD1 might be the D (6 bases). Germline V gene sequence: CDR1 MNHEY, CDR2 SMNVEV (reference sequence). This CDR3 has 14 amino acids. V lost 5 bases to trimming and J lost 2 bases, with 10 bases between them. The CDR3 coding sequence is TGTGCCAGCAGTGCACAGGGCGCTGGAAACACCATATATTTT. Translating it yields CASSAQGAGNTIYF.

This clonotype was counted many times. V gene TRBV6-2 or TRBV6-3 combines with J gene TRBJ2-3; TRBD1 aligns across 7 bases. Germline CDR1 MNHEY, CDR2 SVGEGT. V was pared by 4 bases and J by 1 base, with 8 bases of the junction left unmatched. The CDR3 is made up of 16 amino acids. CDR3 nucleotides: TGTGCCAGCAGTTCACGGACAGGCAAAGGCACAGATACGCAGTATTTT. Encoded protein: CASSSRTGKGTDTQYF.

The genes are TRBV7-9 and TRBJ2-7, with TRBD1 matching over 7 bases. The CDR3 runs 14 residues. Germline V gene data show CDR1 as SEHNR and CDR2 as FQNEAQ (reference sequence). The V and J ends lost 6 bases and 3 bases, in that order; junction bases with no gene match: 8. The CDR3 loop is CASSSDRDSYEQYV. The CDR3 bases are TGTGCCAGCAGTTCTGACCGGGACAGCTACGAGCAGTACGTC.

The J gene is TRBJ2-1, the V gene TRBV6-2 or TRBV6-3; 7 positions match TRBD1. Germline trimming cut 6 bases from V and 14 bases from J; bases unmatched to any gene: 13. Germline-derived CDR1 and CDR2 are MNHEY and SVGEGT. The CDR3 is 13 amino acids. CDR3 region: CASRISPGTAKFF. CDR3 in DNA: TGTGCCAGCAGGATTTCTCCCGGGACAGCTAAGTTCTTC.

The chain carries TRBV29-1 and TRBJ1-2, with a possible D match to TRBD1 (5 bases). Germline V lookup: CDR1 SQVTM, CDR2 ANQGSEA. With 6 bases removed from V and 8 bases from J, the gap between germline ends came to 22 bases. CDR3 length: 14 residues. The CDR3, as DNA: TGCAGCGTGGTGACCGGGACGCCCCATCGGGGCTACACCTTC. Translating gives CSVVTGTPHRGYTF.

This clonotype showed up just a few times. The V and J genes are TRBV6-6 and TRBJ2-3; weak D call: TRBD1 (5 bases). Germline CDR1 is MNHNY and CDR2 is SVGAGI (reference sequence). V was clipped by 4 bases and J by 4 bases, with 9 bases between them. This CDR3 comprises 13 residues. CDR3 bases: TGTGCCAGCAGTTCCCAGACAGCAGATACGCAGTATTTT. This gives the protein CASSSQTADTQYF.

In this sample, this clonotype turned up a few times. This chain connects TRBV11-2 to TRBJ2-1; 14 positions agree with TRBD2. Germline CDR1 reads SGHAT; CDR2 reads FQNNGV. V shed 2 bases, J shed 0 bases, and the junction held 6 bases outside the gene matches. This CDR3 region has 19 residues. The CDR3 loop reads CASSLYGTSGSSSYNEQFF. In DNA form, the CDR3 reads TGTGCCAGCAGCTTATACGGGACTAGCGGGAGCAGCTCCTACAATGAGCAGTTCTTC.